These 27 T cell receptor beta chains originate from one sample sequenced in a study of response to subunit inactivated influenza vaccine (dated by TCRdb to the late 2010s). Library creation used RT-PCR. The sequencer listed for this sample is Illumina HiSeq 2500. The public reads were reanalyzed by TCRdb: fastp trimming at Q25, MiXCR alignment, in-frame beta chains only. Each entry is one CDR3 protein sequence, shown with its most common DNA and genes. A total of about 520,000 distinct CDR3 sequences appear in this sample, less than 30% of them only once. The top ten clonotypes cover 1.9% of the sample. Sample: CD4+ T cells sorted from PBMCs, taken 4 to 6 days after vaccination. The source of these receptors is a man aged 50-60 years who received an inactivated influenza vaccine. Donor details come from another sample of the same person, matched by shared clones.

This chain joins TRBV3-1 and TRBJ2-1; 7 positions agree with TRBD2. Unmatched junction bases numbered 6, after V lost 4 bases and J lost 3 bases. The CDR3 contains 15 residues. Germline values: CDR1 LGHDT, CDR2 YNNKEL (reference sequence). CDR3 sequence reads: CASSPGAGVYNEQFF. The CDR3 nucleotides read TGTGCCAGCAGCCCCGGCGCGGGGGTCTACAATGAGCAGTTCTTC.

This clonotype was detected only a few times. The chain uses TRBV6-1 and TRBJ1-5; 7 bases align to TRBD1. CDR1 MNHNS and CDR2 SASEGT come from the germline V gene. Trimming removed 9 bases from V and 3 bases from J; junction bases left unmatched: 5. The CDR3 is 13 amino acids. The CDR3 DNA is TGTGCCAGTTCGGGACAGAACAATCAGCCCCAGCATTTT. Its translation is CASSGQNNQPQHF.

The CDR3 region is CASSHTGVSNTGELFF. As DNA, the CDR3 is TGTGCCAGCAGCCATACTGGGGTTAGTAATACCGGGGAGCTGTTTTTT. The rearrangement joins TRBV3-1 to TRBJ2-2; D gene uncertain. Germline V gene data show CDR1 as LGHDT and CDR2 as YNNKEL (reference sequence). V was shortened by 3 bases and J by 5 bases, with 16 bases between the two germline ends. CDR3 size: 16 residues.

A few counts support this clonotype. The chain combines TRBV4-2 with TRBJ1-4; D unresolved. Trimming removed 6 bases from V and 6 bases from J, with 17 bases in between. The germline gives CDR1 LGHNA, CDR2 YNFKEQ. This CDR3 spans 15 amino acids. CDR3 sequence: CASSKVLGRDEKLFF. The CDR3 DNA reads as TGTGCCAGCAGTAAGGTCCTCGGGAGGGATGAAAAACTGTTTTTT.

CDR3 in DNA: TGTGCCAGCAGTTATTCGGGACAGATGAACACTGAAGCTTTCTTT. It codes for CASSYSGQMNTEAFF. V gene TRBV6-5 combines with J gene TRBJ1-1; 7 bases map to TRBD1. Per germline, CDR1 MNHEY and CDR2 SVGAGI. The ends lost 3 bases at V and 0 bases at J; junction bases unmatched: 4. The CDR3 is 15 residues long.

Many counts were recorded for this clonotype. DNA of the CDR3: TGTGCCAGCAGCGTAGAAGCGGGACTAGATACGCAGTATTTT. Its protein is CASSVEAGLDTQYF. The chain has TRBV9 and TRBJ2-3, with 7 nucleotides matching TRBD2. V lost 0 bases and J lost 5; bases outside the gene matches: 3. CDR1 is SGDLS and CDR2 is YYNGEE in the germline V gene. There are 14 residues in the CDR3.

The chain uses TRBV11-2 and TRBJ2-5, with 10 bases identical to TRBD1. The ends lost 6 bases at V and 5 bases at J; junction bases unmatched: 6. Germline V gene lookup returns CDR1 SGHAT and CDR2 FQNNGV. The CDR3 is made up of 14 amino acids. The CDR3 protein is CASRLDRGRETQYF. CDR3 coding DNA: TGTGCCAGCAGGTTGGACAGGGGGAGGGAGACCCAGTACTTC.

There are many counts of this clonotype. The chain recombines TRBV12-3 or TRBV12-4 with TRBJ2-1; 9 bases align to TRBD1. V lost 5 bases to trimming and J lost 6 bases; unmatched junction nucleotides: 8. The CDR3 is made up of 15 amino acids. The CDR3 region has the DNA TGTGCCAGCAGTCCGCCCGGGACAGGGACCAATGAGCAGTTCTTC. Amino acid sequence: CASSPPGTGTNEQFF.

J is TRBJ1-2 and V is TRBV7-9; possible D gene TRBD1, 6 bases. In germline, CDR1 is SEHNR, CDR2 FQNEAQ (reference sequence). There are 13 residues in the CDR3. Trimming removed 6 bases at V and 4 bases at J, with 12 bases between. The DNA of the CDR3 is TGTGCCAGCAGTCCTACAGGGCTCTATGGCTACACCTTC. It codes for CASSPTGLYGYTF. Full variable domain (missing parts from reference TRBV7-9 and TRBJ1-2): DTGVSQNPRHKITKRGQNVTFRCDPISEHNRLYWYRQTLGQGPEFLTYFQNEAQLEKSRLLSDRFSAERPKGSFSTLEIQRTEQGDSAMYLCASSPTGLYGYTFGSGTRLTVV.

The sample holds one count of this clonotype. This chain links TRBV24-1 with TRBJ2-1; 8 bases match TRBD1. Germline CDR1 is KGHDR and CDR2 is SFDVKD. V trimming: 1 base; J trimming: 8 bases; junction bases outside the gene matches: 6. CDR3 length: 15 residues. The chain's CDR3 is CATSDFGQGADEQFF. The CDR3 nucleotides are TGTGCCACCAGTGATTTCGGACAGGGTGCGGATGAGCAGTTCTTC.

The chain carries TRBV6-2 or TRBV6-3 and TRBJ2-1; D remains ambiguous. The CDR3 has 16 residues. CDR1 is MNHEY and CDR2 is SVGEGT in the germline V gene. V lost 2 bases to trimming and J lost 0 bases, with 11 bases between them. CDR3 DNA: TGTGCCAGCAGTTACAGTATGGCGGTCTCCTACAATGAGCAGTTCTTC. Residues: CASSYSMAVSYNEQFF.

The rearrangement uses TRBV5-1 and TRBJ1-2, with 8 bases fitting TRBD1. This CDR3 region has 13 residues. The V and J ends lost 3 bases and 8 bases, in that order; junction bases with no gene match: 6. The germline CDR1 and CDR2 sequences are SGHRS and YFSETQ. The DNA of the CDR3 is TGCGCCAGCAGCTCCGGACAGGGTGAAGGCTACACCTTC. Protein: CASSSGQGEGYTF.

The chain recombines TRBV10-3 with TRBJ2-1, with 8 bases lining up with TRBD2. Germline CDR1 and CDR2: ENHRY and SYGVKD. V trimming: 8 bases; J trimming: 3 bases; junction bases outside the gene matches: 9. This CDR3 has 15 amino acids. CDR3 coding DNA: TGTGCCATCTCCACGGGAGCGGGAGACTACAATGAGCAGTTCTTC. It codes for CAISTGAGDYNEQFF.

CDR3 bases: TGTGCCAGCAGCGCAAGGACTAGCGGGGGGAATGAGCAGTTCTTC. Its protein is CASSARTSGGNEQFF. This chain links TRBV6-2 or TRBV6-3 with TRBJ2-1; 14 bases align to TRBD2. CDR1 is MNHEY and CDR2 is SVGEGT in the germline V gene. The CDR3 totals 15 residues. Germline trimming cut 6 bases from V and 7 bases from J; bases unmatched to any gene: 5.

This clonotype was detected many times. This chain joins TRBV12-3 or TRBV12-4 and TRBJ2-3, with D perhaps TRBD2 (6 bases). There are 15 residues in the CDR3. The germline V and J ends were trimmed by 3 bases and 0 bases, with 10 bases remaining between them. In DNA, the CDR3 is TGTGCCAGCAGTTTCGCGGGGACTAGCACAGATACGCAGTATTTT. The encoded protein is CASSFAGTSTDTQYF.

A few counts support this clonotype. The chain joins TRBV10-2 to TRBJ2-7; D unresolved. CDR3 length: 13 residues. Trimming left V 0 bases short and J 3 bases short, with 6 bases between. The germline CDR1 and CDR2 sequences are WSHSY and SAAADI. The CDR3 DNA reads TGCGCCAGCAGTGAGTCGTTGGACTACGAGCAGTACTTC. Its protein product is CASSESLDYEQYF.

This clonotype was seen a handful of times. The chain combines TRBV12-3 or TRBV12-4 with TRBJ2-5; D might be TRBD2 (7 bases). The V gene lost 4 bases and the J gene lost 1 base, with 13 bases spanning the gap. This CDR3 contains 15 residues. The CDR3, as DNA: TGTGCCAGCAGTTGGGGGGGGGCGTTCCAAGAGACCCAGTACTTC. Residues: CASSWGGAFQETQYF.

This clonotype has only a few counts. V gene TRBV5-1 combines with J gene TRBJ1-3, with a possible D match to TRBD1 (6 bases). Trimming pared 0 bases from V and 4 bases from J, leaving 14 bases between. This CDR3 spans 16 amino acids. Germline-derived CDR1 and CDR2 are SGHRS and YFSETQ. The CDR3 here is CASSLGSGGVGNTIYF. The CDR3 DNA follows: TGCGCCAGCAGCTTGGGCTCGGGGGGCGTCGGAAACACCATATATTTT.

This clonotype appeared a few times. This chain links TRBV7-9 with TRBJ2-2; the D call may be TRBD1 or TRBD2 (5 bases each). The CDR3 consists of 16 residues. The V end lost 3 bases, the J end lost 6 bases, and 17 bases lay between the germline ends. Germline V gene data show CDR1 as SEHNR and CDR2 as FQNEAQ (reference sequence). Here the CDR3 DNA reads TGTGCCAGCAGCTTGCCGGGACGGACCCGACCCGGGGAGCTGTTTTTT. Translated, it gives CASSLPGRTRPGELFF.

This chain connects TRBV20-1 to TRBJ1-5; D gene ambiguous. Germline-derived CDR1 and CDR2 are DFQATT and SNEGSKA (reference sequence). The CDR3 totals 15 residues. V was cut by 0 bases and J by 1 base, with 10 bases left in between. CDR3 loop: CSAREGTLSNQPQHF. Here the CDR3 DNA reads TGCAGTGCTAGAGAGGGCACCCTCAGCAATCAGCCCCAGCATTTT.

The chain uses TRBV7-2 and TRBJ2-3, with TRBD2 matching over 8 bases. Germline trimming cut 5 bases from V and 1 base from J; bases unmatched to any gene: 8. CDR3 length: 16 amino acids. CDR1 is SGHTA and CDR2 is FQGNSA in the germline V gene. This CDR3 reads CASSLVPGLGTDTQYF. The DNA of the CDR3 is TGTGCCAGCAGCCTCGTCCCGGGACTAGGCACAGATACGCAGTATTTT.

This clonotype has ten or more counts. J is TRBJ2-7 and V is TRBV25-1; 7 bases align to TRBD1. Looked up from germline, CDR1 is MGHDK and CDR2 is SYGVNS. The V segment lost 6 bases and the J segment 3 bases; nucleotides outside the gene matches: 5. The CDR3 spans 13 residues. In DNA form, the CDR3 reads TGTGCCAGCAGCAAACAGGGGAGCTACGAGCAGTACTTC. Residues: CASSKQGSYEQYF.

The CDR3 loop is CSVGQGYGQPQHF. The CDR3 nucleotides read TGCAGCGTTGGACAGGGGTATGGTCAGCCCCAGCATTTT. This chain uses TRBV29-1 with TRBJ1-5, with 8 bases that match TRBD1. Germline lookup yields CDR1 SQVTM and CDR2 ANQGSEA. After removal of 4 bases from V and 6 bases from J, the junction contained 5 bases not matched to a gene. CDR3 size: 13 residues. Full variable domain (outside the CDR3, taken from reference TRBV29-1 and TRBJ1-5): SAVISQKPSRDICQRGTSLTIQCQVDSQVTMMFWYRQQPGQSLTLIATANQGSEATYESGFVIDKFPISRPNLTFSTLTVSNMSPEDSSIYLCSVGQGYGQPQHFGDGTRLSIL.

This clonotype has just a few counts. This chain joins TRBV24-1 and TRBJ2-3, with TRBD1 as a possible D gene (6 bases). The germline gives CDR1 KGHDR, CDR2 SFDVKD. Trimming left V 9 bases short and J 2 bases short, with 14 bases between. This CDR3 contains 14 residues. CDR3 bases: TGTGCCACCGAGGAGGACAGAAACACAGATACGCAGTATTTT. It yields the protein CATEEDRNTDTQYF.

This clonotype showed up just a few times. V usage is TRBV5-1 and J usage is TRBJ2-5; D is ambiguous. The CDR3 spans 12 residues. CDR1 is SGHRS, CDR2 YFSETQ, per germline. Trimming cost V 4 bases and J 0 bases, with 4 bases left between them. CDR3 sequence: CASSPDQETQYF. In DNA, the CDR3 is TGCGCCAGCAGCCCAGACCAAGAGACCCAGTACTTC.

This chain joins TRBV3-1 and TRBJ2-7; no firm D call. Trimming removed 0 bases at V and 1 base at J, with 10 bases between. This CDR3 contains 15 residues. Germline assignment: CDR1 LGHDT and CDR2 YNNKEL (reference sequence). The CDR3, as DNA: TGTGCCAGCAGCCAAGATCTATGGGTTTCCTACGAGCAGTACTTC. Its protein product is CASSQDLWVSYEQYF.

There are many counts of this clonotype. The genes are TRBV4-3 and TRBJ2-7, with 7 bases lining up with TRBD1. The CDR3 totals 16 residues. Germline V gene sequence: CDR1 LGHNA, CDR2 YSLEER. Trimming cost V 2 bases and J 3 bases; bases outside gene matches: 10. This CDR3 reads CASSQNYGDRSYEQYF. The CDR3, as DNA: TGCGCCAGCAGCCAAAACTACGGGGACAGAAGCTACGAGCAGTACTTC.